This T cell receptor (beta chain) was captured by sequencing in a study of T-cell reconstitution after alpha-beta-depleted transplantation in children. Germline V gene data show CDR1 as KGHDR and CDR2 as SFDVKD. The CDR3 runs 14 residues. Trimming cost V 4 bases and J 8 bases, with 16 bases left between them. Unique molecular identifiers tagged the TCRbeta library. TCRdb fed the PCR reads into MiXCR, producing one record per CDR3 protein. Seen here are roughly 350,000 distinct CDR3 sequences, 10% observed once, and the top ten hold 2% to 2.5%. This rearrangement joins TRBV24-1 to TRBJ1-1; D not resolved. This specimen was PBMCs from the stem cell graft donor, taken from the stem cell graft. The TCR was taken from a human donor who donated a stem cell graft to a child with acute lymphoblastic leukemia. CDR3 sequence reads: CATSESRDPKEAFF. CDR3 coding DNA: TGTGCCACCAGTGAATCCCGGGATCCGAAGGAAGCTTTCTTT.